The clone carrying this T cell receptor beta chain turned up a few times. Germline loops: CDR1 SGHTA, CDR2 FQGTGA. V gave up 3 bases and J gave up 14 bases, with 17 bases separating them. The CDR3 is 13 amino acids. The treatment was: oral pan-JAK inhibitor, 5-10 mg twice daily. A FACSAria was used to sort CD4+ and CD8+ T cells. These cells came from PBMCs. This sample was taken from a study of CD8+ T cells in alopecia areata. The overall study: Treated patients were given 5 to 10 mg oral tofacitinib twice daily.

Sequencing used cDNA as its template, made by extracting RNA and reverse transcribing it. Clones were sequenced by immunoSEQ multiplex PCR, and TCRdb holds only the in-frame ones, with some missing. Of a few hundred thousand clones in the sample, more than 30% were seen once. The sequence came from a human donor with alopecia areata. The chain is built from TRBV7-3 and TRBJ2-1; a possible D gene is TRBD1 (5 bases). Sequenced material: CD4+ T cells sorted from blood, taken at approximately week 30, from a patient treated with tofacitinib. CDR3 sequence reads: CASSFSREREEFF. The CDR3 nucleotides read TGTGCCAGCAGCTTTTCCAGGGAAAGAGAGGAGTTCTTC.